These 20 T cell receptor beta chains originate from one sample sequenced in a study of blood T cell repertoires in COVID-19. Clones were read by immunoSEQ multiplex PCR, and TCRdb kept only the in-frame ones, dropping some. The table shows around 250,000 clones, with roughly 90% occurring only once. The sequenced sample consisted of peripheral blood. Every receptor here comes from a man aged 55-75 years with acute or convalescent COVID-19.

This clone was detected a few times. The genes are TRBV9 and TRBJ1-1, with D perhaps matching TRBD1 (5 bases). The germline gives CDR1 SGDLS, CDR2 YYNGEE. V lost 0 bases, J lost 4 bases, and 13 bases lay in between. CDR3 length: 15 residues. CDR3: CASSVAPGGGTEAFF. The CDR3, as DNA: TGTGCCAGCAGCGTAGCCCCCGGCGGGGGCACTGAAGCTTTCTTT.

V and J are TRBV7-8 and TRBJ2-1; D perhaps matches TRBD1 (6 bases). Germline CDR1 and CDR2: SGHVS and FQNEAQ. This CDR3 is built from 15 residues. V was pared by 2 bases and J by 5 bases, with 13 bases between. In DNA form, the CDR3 reads TGTGCCAGCAGCTTAATACAGGGTTACGACAATGAGCAGTTCTTC. Residues: CASSLIQGYDNEQFF.

The genes are TRBV4-2 and TRBJ2-7; 9 nucleotides line up with TRBD1. With V trimmed by 6 bases and J by 3 bases, 6 bases remained unmatched. Germline CDR1 reads LGHNA; CDR2 reads YNFKEQ. The CDR3 length is 14 residues. The CDR3 spells CASRLRDRDYEQYF. The DNA for the CDR3 is TGTGCCAGCAGACTTAGGGACAGGGACTACGAGCAGTACTTC.

The V call is TRBV7-9, the J call TRBJ2-1; 7 bases line up with TRBD2. The junction had 8 bases not matched to a gene; V was cut back by 5 bases and J by 4 bases. Germline lookup yields CDR1 SEHNR and CDR2 FQNEAQ (reference sequence). The CDR3 consists of 15 residues. Here the CDR3 reads CASSREGGSYNEQFF. The CDR3 nucleotides read TGTGCCAGCAGCCGAGAAGGCGGGAGTTACAATGAGCAGTTCTTC. The full variable domain, rest sourced from reference TRBV7-9 and TRBJ2-1, is DTGVSQNPRHKITKRGQNVTFRCDPISEHNRLYWYRQTLGQGPEFLTYFQNEAQLEKSRLLSDRFSAERPKGSFSTLEIQRTEQGDSAMYLCASSREGGSYNEQFFGPGTRLTVL.

The chain is built from TRBV5-6 and TRBJ1-2; 9 bases line up with TRBD1. The CDR3 is made up of 14 amino acids. The germline gives CDR1 SGHDT, CDR2 YYEEEE. The junction had 7 bases not matched to a gene; V was cut back by 3 bases and J by 7 bases. CDR3: CASSSGQGLFGYTF. The CDR3, as DNA: TGTGCCAGCAGCTCGGGACAGGGACTGTTTGGCTACACCTTC.

The chain couples TRBV28 to TRBJ2-3, with 7 bases matching TRBD2. With 4 bases clipped from V and 4 bases from J, the junction kept 11 bases outside the gene matches. Looked up from germline, CDR1 is MDHEN and CDR2 is SYDVKM. CDR3 length: 16 residues. CDR3 residues: CASSSPGLAVSDTQYF. The CDR3 nucleotides are TGTGCCAGCAGTTCCCCGGGCCTAGCGGTTTCAGATACGCAGTATTTT.

The V gene is TRBV19, the J gene TRBJ2-7, with TRBD2 identical over 14 bases. Germline V gene data show CDR1 as LNHDA and CDR2 as SQIVND (reference sequence). The CDR3 consists of 19 residues. V gave up 1 base and J gave up 2 bases; unmatched junction bases: 10. The CDR3 DNA sequence: TGTGCCAGTAGTATAGTGGGAGGACTAGCGGGAGGAAGTCCCTACGAGCAGTACTTC. Translation gives CASSIVGGLAGGSPYEQYF.

The gene calls are TRBV5-1 and TRBJ1-1; D is undetermined. Germline CDR1 and CDR2: SGHRS and YFSETQ. CDR3 length equals 13 residues. Trimming cost V 4 bases and J 1 base, with 8 bases left between them. The CDR3, as DNA: TGCGCCAGCAGCAGGGAGGGGAACACTGAAGCTTTCTTT. It encodes CASSREGNTEAFF.

The chain has TRBV28 and TRBJ2-7; possible D gene TRBD1, 6 bases. Germline V CDR1 and CDR2: MDHEN, SYDVKM. The CDR3 covers 11 residues. Trimming pared 5 bases from V and 7 bases from J, leaving 9 bases between. The CDR3 DNA reads TGTGCCAGCAGTAGAAGGGGGGAGCAGTACTTC. Protein sequence: CASSRRGEQYF.

This clone was detected once. This sequence joins TRBV5-4 and TRBJ2-3; 12 nucleotides align to TRBD1. CDR1 SGHNT and CDR2 YYREEE come from the germline V gene (reference sequence). The CDR3 sequence is 16 residues long. With 0 bases clipped from V and 6 bases from J, the junction kept 5 bases outside the gene matches. CDR3 DNA sequence: TGTGCCAGCAGCTTGGGGGGGACAGGGGGCGAGGATACGCAGTATTTT. Protein sequence: CASSLGGTGGEDTQYF.

The J gene is TRBJ1-6, the V gene TRBV18; D is unresolved. Germline-derived CDR1 and CDR2 are KGHSH and LQKENI. CDR3 size: 15 residues. Trimming left V 3 bases short and J 6 bases short, with 12 bases between. This CDR3 reads CASSPPGGSNSPLHF. CDR3 in DNA: TGTGCCAGCTCACCTCCGGGAGGATCTAATTCACCCCTCCACTTT.

This chain uses TRBV7-2 with TRBJ2-3; D is ambiguous. The germline gives CDR1 SGHTA, CDR2 FQGNSA. V was shortened by 4 bases and J by 0 bases, with 11 bases between the two germline ends. The CDR3 spans 15 residues. The DNA of the CDR3 is TGTGCCAGCAGCTCCAGGAACCCTAGCACAGATACGCAGTATTTT. It yields the protein CASSSRNPSTDTQYF.

The V and J genes are TRBV6-1 and TRBJ2-2, with TRBD2 identical over 7 bases. The CDR3 is made up of 17 amino acids. Germline lookup yields CDR1 MNHNS and CDR2 SASEGT. The ends lost 3 bases at V and 5 bases at J; junction bases unmatched: 12. The CDR3 region is CASSDLSRVGGTGELFF. DNA of the CDR3: TGTGCCAGCAGTGACCTCTCTCGGGTCGGGGGGACCGGGGAGCTGTTTTTT.

This clone showed up just a few times. V gene TRBV5-5 combines with J gene TRBJ1-2; 10 nucleotides agree with TRBD1. CDR3 length: 14 residues. After removal of 5 bases from V and 6 bases from J, the junction contained 7 bases not matched to a gene. Per the germline V gene, CDR1 is SGHKS and CDR2 is YYEKEE (reference sequence). This CDR3 is CASRAGTGDNGYTF. The DNA of the CDR3 is TGTGCCAGCAGGGCCGGGACAGGGGATAATGGCTACACCTTC. Complete variable domain (other parts from reference TRBV5-5 and TRBJ1-2): DAGVTQSPTHLIKTRGQQVTLRCSPISGHKSVSWYQQVLGQGPQFIFQYYEKEERGRGNFPDRFSARQFPNYSSELNVNALLLGDSALYLCASRAGTGDNGYTFGSGTRLTVV.

Details on this clone: This specimen includes other DNA sequences encoding the same CDR3. V usage is TRBV7-9 and J usage is TRBJ1-1, with D uncertain. This CDR3 has 15 residues. The germline V gene has CDR1 SEHNR and CDR2 FQNEAQ (reference sequence). The V end lost 0 bases, the J end lost 1 base, and 9 bases lay between the germline ends. The CDR3 bases are TGTGCCAGCAGCTTAGCGCTAGGTGCGAACACTGAAGCTTTCTTT. Amino acid sequence: CASSLALGANTEAFF.

The chain recombines TRBV3-1 (or the pseudogene TRBV3-2) with TRBJ2-2, with TRBD2 matching over 15 bases. The CDR3 totals 17 residues. The ends lost 3 bases at V and 4 bases at J; junction bases unmatched: 3. Germline CDR1 reads LGHDT; CDR2 reads YNNKEL (reference sequence). The CDR3 sequence is CASSHGTSGRITGELFF. The CDR3 DNA is TGTGCCAGCAGCCACGGGACTAGCGGGAGGATCACCGGGGAGCTGTTTTTT.

The count of this clone is one. This chain links TRBV30 with TRBJ1-5; D is unresolved. The CDR3 is 14 amino acids. Trimming pared 0 bases from V and 5 bases from J, leaving 11 bases between. Germline values: CDR1 GTSNPN, CDR2 SVGIG (reference sequence). CDR3 residues: CAWSVQMVDQPQHF. CDR3 nucleotides: TGTGCCTGGAGTGTACAGATGGTAGATCAGCCCCAGCATTTT.

V gene TRBV7-2 combines with J gene TRBJ2-5, with 12 bases fitting TRBD2. With V trimmed by 5 bases and J by 2 bases, 9 bases remained unmatched. The length of the CDR3 is 17 residues. From germline, CDR1 is SGHTA and CDR2 FQGNSA. The chain's CDR3 is CASSTRLAGEVQETQYF. As DNA, the CDR3 is TGTGCCAGCAGCACTCGACTAGCGGGAGAGGTACAAGAGACCCAGTACTTC. Supplemented by reference TRBV7-2 and TRBJ2-5, the full variable domain reads GAGVSQSPSNKVTEKGKDVELRCDPISGHTALYWYRQSLGQGLEFLIYFQGNSAPDKSGLPSDRFSAERTGGSVSTLTIQRTQQEDSAVYLCASSTRLAGEVQETQYFGPGTRLLVL.

This chain links TRBV24-1 with TRBJ1-2; unclear D gene. The CDR3 extends over 13 amino acids. Trimming left V 6 bases short and J 4 bases short, with 11 bases between. CDR1 is KGHDR, CDR2 SFDVKD, per germline. The DNA for the CDR3 is TGTGCCACCAGTCCGAACAGCTTCTATGGCTACACCTTC. The encoded protein is CATSPNSFYGYTF.

J is TRBJ2-7 and V is TRBV9, with TRBD2 identical over 8 bases. The CDR3 runs 15 residues. The J segment lost 0 bases and the V segment lost 3 bases, leaving 5 bases of the junction unmatched. CDR1 and CDR2 (germline): SGDLS, YYNGEE. CDR3 protein: CASSASGTSSYEQYF. CDR3 nucleotide sequence: TGTGCCAGCAGCGCCTCCGGGACTAGCTCCTACGAGCAGTACTTC.